These 15 T cell receptor beta chains originate from one sample sequenced in a study of cytomegalovirus exposure and HLA in healthy donors. The study ran its PCR with 60 Vbeta and 13 Jbeta primers. Assay: immunoSEQ multiplex PCR; the TCRdb copy retains only in-frame clones and omits some. The sample lists 150,000 or so clones, approximately 80% occurring once. The sample was PBMCs. Receptor source: a woman between 40 and 50 years old in good health and CMV-seronegative.

The V and J genes are TRBV28 and TRBJ2-4; a weak D match, TRBD2 (6 bases). CDR1 and CDR2 from the germline V gene are MDHEN and SYDVKM. CDR3 size: 15 residues. Trimming took 3 bases from V and 1 from J, leaving 10 bases between them. CDR3 nucleotides: TGTGCCAGCAGTTTGGGGGGTATGGCCAAAAACATTCAGTACTTC. Translated, it gives CASSLGGMAKNIQYF.

In its sample, this clone was seen a few times. The chain combines TRBV15 with TRBJ2-1; TRBD1 matches 8 bases. Germline V gene lookup returns CDR1 LNHNV and CDR2 YYDKDF (reference sequence). V lost 3 bases, J lost 5 bases, and 15 bases stayed unmatched. CDR3 size: 18 residues. The CDR3, as DNA: TGTGCCACCAGCAGGAGGACAGGGATAGTTTTTAGCGACAATGAGCAGTTCTTC. This translates into CATSRRTGIVFSDNEQFF. Full variable domain (rest looked up from reference TRBV15 and TRBJ2-1): DAMVIQNPRYQVTQFGKPVTLSCSQTLNHNVMYWYQQKSSQAPKLLFHYYDKDFNNEADTPDNFQSRRPNTSFCFLDIRSPGLGDTAMYLCATSRRTGIVFSDNEQFFGPGTRLTVL.

CDR3 coding DNA: TGTGCCAGCAGCTCGATAGCGGGAGGGCCGAGTCAGTACTTC. As protein: CASSSIAGGPSQYF. The J gene is TRBJ2-4, the V gene TRBV7-2, with TRBD2 identical over 11 bases. CDR3 size: 14 residues. Trimming at V came to 4 bases and at J to 12 bases, leaving 8 bases not matched to a gene. The germline V gene has CDR1 SGHTA and CDR2 FQGNSA.

V gene TRBV28 combines with J gene TRBJ2-3; tentative D call: TRBD1 (6 bases). The CDR3 contains 15 residues. Deletions cut 2 bases from V and 1 base from J, with 10 bases between. Germline loops: CDR1 MDHEN, CDR2 SYDVKM. The CDR3 DNA reads as TGTGCCAGCAGTTTAAGACAGGCGCGCACAGATACGCAGTATTTT. This translates into CASSLRQARTDTQYF.

The chain uses TRBV6-6 and TRBJ2-5; 8 nucleotides line up with TRBD1. The V gene's germline CDR1 is MNHNY and CDR2 SVGAGI (reference sequence). V dropped 0 bases and J dropped 1; count of bases not matched to a gene: 4. This CDR3 region has 16 residues. The CDR3 protein is CASSYSTGAFQETQYF. CDR3 coding DNA: TGTGCCAGCAGTTACTCGACAGGGGCGTTCCAAGAGACCCAGTACTTC.

This chain links TRBV18 with TRBJ1-1; weak D call: TRBD1 (6 bases). Trimming took 4 bases from V and 3 from J, leaving 9 bases between them. This CDR3 contains 13 residues. The germline V gene has CDR1 KGHSH and CDR2 LQKENI. CDR3 DNA: TGTGCCAGCTCACTTACAGGGTACACTGAAGCTTTCTTT. As protein: CASSLTGYTEAFF.

The chain is built from TRBV19 and TRBJ2-1, with D maybe TRBD1 (6 bases). The CDR3 consists of 14 residues. Trimming removed 9 bases at V and 2 bases at J, with 14 bases between. Germline V lookup: CDR1 LNHDA, CDR2 SQIVND (reference sequence). The CDR3: CARTTGLTYNEQFF. The CDR3 coding sequence is TGTGCCAGGACCACAGGGTTAACCTACAATGAGCAGTTCTTC.

The chain employs TRBV4-2 and TRBJ2-7; 7 nucleotides line up with TRBD1. CDR1 and CDR2 (germline): LGHNA, YNFKEQ. This CDR3 has 14 amino acids. V trimming: 7 bases; J trimming: 4 bases; junction bases outside the gene matches: 10. The CDR3 loop reads CASTPGAGGYEQYF. The CDR3 DNA sequence: TGTGCCAGCACCCCAGGGGCAGGGGGTTACGAGCAGTACTTC.

This clone has just a few counts. This chain joins TRBV28 and TRBJ1-6; D is unresolved. From germline, CDR1 is MDHEN and CDR2 SYDVKM. This CDR3 has 14 amino acids. V shed 2 bases and J shed 7 bases, with 9 bases lying between them. CDR3 residues: CASSLERENSPLHF. CDR3 bases: TGTGCCAGCAGTTTAGAGCGGGAAAATTCACCCCTCCACTTT.

J is TRBJ1-5 and V is TRBV11-2; D is ambiguous. Trimming removed 5 bases from V and 9 bases from J, with 14 bases in between. The CDR3 spans 13 residues. Germline CDR1 and CDR2: SGHAT and FQNNGV. CDR3 DNA: TGTGCCAGCAGCCTCTCCAGGTTCGGGCCCCAGCATTTT. Its translation is CASSLSRFGPQHF. Filled out from reference TRBV11-2 and TRBJ1-5, the complete variable domain reads EAGVAQSPRYKIIEKRQSVAFWCNPISGHATLYWYQQILGQGPKLLIQFQNNGVVDDSQLPKDRFSAERLKGVDSTLKIQPAKLEDSAVYLCASSLSRFGPQHFGDGTRLSIL.

This clone was seen a handful of times. The V and J genes are TRBV7-2 and TRBJ2-6; 8 positions agree with TRBD1. The ends lost 5 bases at V and 4 bases at J; junction bases unmatched: 13. CDR1 is SGHTA, CDR2 FQGNSA, per germline. This CDR3 is built from 18 residues. The CDR3 is CASSRFLQGAAGANVLTF. The CDR3 DNA sequence: TGTGCCAGCAGCCGCTTCCTCCAGGGGGCGGCAGGGGCCAACGTCCTGACTTTC.

The chain links TRBV7-2 to TRBJ2-4; TRBD2 agrees at 8 bases. In germline, CDR1 is SGHTA, CDR2 FQGNSA. Unmatched junction bases numbered 8, after V lost 5 bases and J lost 5 bases. The CDR3 totals 15 residues. CDR3 residues: CASSLIGGAENIQYF. The DNA of the CDR3 is TGTGCCAGCAGCCTCATCGGGGGGGCGGAAAACATTCAGTACTTC.

The chain combines TRBV7-2 with TRBJ2-1, with a possible D match to TRBD2 (7 bases). Trimming left V 5 bases short and J 8 bases short, with 19 bases between. The germline V gene has CDR1 SGHTA and CDR2 FQGNSA. CDR3 length: 15 residues. The CDR3 region has the DNA TGTGCCAGCAGCCAAGGGAGGGGGAAGGGGGATGAGCAGTTCTTC. Translated, it gives CASSQGRGKGDEQFF.

The chain carries TRBV25-1 and TRBJ2-1; possible D gene TRBD2, 5 bases. V lost 11 bases and J 7 bases, leaving 15 bases between the germline ends. Germline CDR1 is MGHDK and CDR2 is SYGVNS. The CDR3 covers 12 residues. CDR3: CAGHGVRNEQFF. In DNA form, the CDR3 reads TGTGCCGGGCACGGGGTTCGGAATGAGCAGTTCTTC.

This clone was seen a single time. The chain uses TRBV11-2 and TRBJ2-7, with D hard to call. With 5 bases removed from V and 6 bases from J, the gap between germline ends came to 8 bases. The germline CDR1 and CDR2 sequences are SGHAT and FQNNGV. The CDR3 extends over 11 amino acids. Here the CDR3 reads CASSTTGEQYF. CDR3 nucleotide sequence: TGTGCCAGCAGCACTACGGGCGAGCAGTACTTC.